This T cell receptor beta chain stems from a study of T cell responses to AZD1222 COVID-19 vaccine. Across the study: Second doses that came at about 4 or about 12 weeks were put together.

This clone was seen only a few times. There are 12 residues in the CDR3. V lost 5 bases to trimming and J lost 12 bases, with 16 bases between them. Looked up from germline, CDR1 is SNHLY and CDR2 is FYNNEI. Libraries were prepared by immunoSEQ multiplex PCR; TCRdb keeps only in-frame clonotypes and omits some of them. The table has 130,000 to 150,000 clones, around 88% seen once. Here the sequenced sample was peripheral blood, taken on day 0 of AZD1222 vaccination. The chain combines TRBV2 with TRBJ1-1; D perhaps matches TRBD1 (5 bases). The TCR comes from an adult in good health. The CDR3: CASSRDQGRSFF. The CDR3 nucleotides are TGTGCCAGCAGTCGGGACCAGGGTCGGTCTTTCTTT.